The 18 T cell receptor beta chains reported below all come from one sample, sequenced in a study of spatial heterogeneity in lung cancer. Documented time point: sample taken at primary tumor resection. Without sorting, whole RNA was sequenced from tumor, nontumor lung or frozen PBMC. MiXCR, applied by TCRdb to the 5' RACE reads, yields one record per CDR3 protein. In the table there are some 11,000 distinct CDR3 sequences, 6.3% of which are singletons. Sequencing was performed on PBMCs, taken at surgery. Every receptor here comes from a male donor with early-stage non-small cell lung cancer.

This clonotype has ten or more counts. This beta chain is off target for a library built for alpha chains, so its abundance means little. V usage is TRBV7-2 and J usage is TRBJ1-1, with 8 bases identical to TRBD1. Germline-derived CDR1 and CDR2 are SGHTA and FQGNSA. This CDR3 is 15 amino acids long. Germline trimming cut 1 base from V and 4 bases from J; bases unmatched to any gene: 5. CDR3 sequence reads: CASSLVGQGGTEAFF. In DNA, the CDR3 is TGTGCCAGCAGCTTAGTTGGACAGGGCGGCACTGAAGCTTTCTTT. Combining the CDR3 with reference TRBV7-2 and TRBJ1-1 gives the whole variable domain GAGVSQSPSNKVTEKGKDVELRCDPISGHTALYWYRQSLGQGLEFLIYFQGNSAPDKSGLPSDRFSAERTGGSVSTLTIQRTQQEDSAVYLCASSLVGQGGTEAFFGQGTRLTVV.

This clonotype has just a few counts. This beta chain is a stray sequence in a library constructed for alpha chains; its clone size is not meaningful. The chain carries TRBV20-1 and TRBJ1-1, with 9 bases that match TRBD1. CDR3 length equals 13 residues. Germline V gene data show CDR1 as DFQATT and CDR2 as SNEGSKA (reference sequence). Unmatched junction bases numbered 6, after V lost 6 bases and J lost 4 bases. The CDR3 loop reads CSAPGQGVTEAFF. The CDR3 region has the DNA TGCAGTGCCCCGGGACAGGGTGTCACTGAAGCTTTCTTT.

This clonotype was recorded at least ten times. Because this beta chain is a stray read in a library intended to capture alpha chains, its abundance should not be given much weight. This chain links TRBV29-1 with TRBJ1-2; possible D gene TRBD1, 5 bases. This CDR3 is built from 13 residues. Germline loops: CDR1 SQVTM, CDR2 ANQGSEA. The CDR3 DNA reads as TGCAGAACTCGGGGTAGGGGTTGGTATGGCTACACCTTC. Translated, it gives CRTRGRGWYGYTF. Together with reference TRBV29-1 and TRBJ1-2, the CDR3 gives the full variable domain: SAVISQKPSRDICQRGTSLTIQCQVDSQVTMMFWYRQQPGQSLTLIATANQGSEATYESGFVIDKFPISRPNLTFSTLTVSNMSPEDSSIYLCRTRGRGWYGYTFGSGTRLTVV.

At least ten counts were recorded for this clonotype. This beta chain is an unintended read in a library built for alpha chains; its size means little. This chain uses TRBV18 with TRBJ2-7, with D possibly matching TRBD1 (6 bases). CDR3 size: 16 residues. Deletions cut 2 bases from V and 0 bases from J, with 14 bases between. The germline gives CDR1 KGHSH, CDR2 LQKENI. CDR3 sequence (DNA): TGTGCCAGCTCACCAAGGGGTGCAGGGGCCTCCTACGAGCAGTACTTC. Translation gives CASSPRGAGASYEQYF.

As regards this clonotype: This beta chain was picked up by a library intended for alpha chains and is off target, so its count carries little meaning. The chain carries TRBV9 and TRBJ2-1, with D possibly being TRBD2 (6 bases). V was pared by 2 bases and J by 4 bases, with 13 bases between. CDR1 and CDR2 from the germline V gene are SGDLS and YYNGEE. CDR3 length equals 15 residues. Here the CDR3 reads CASSVSGPSYNEQFF. As DNA, the CDR3 is TGTGCCAGCAGCGTCAGCGGGCCTAGTTACAATGAGCAGTTCTTC. Supplemented by reference TRBV9 and TRBJ2-1, the full variable domain reads DSGVTQTPKHLITATGQRVTLRCSPRSGDLSVYWYQQSLDQGLQFLIQYYNGEERAKGNILERFSAQQFPDLHSELNLSSLELGDSALYFCASSVSGPSYNEQFFGPGTRLTVL.

This clonotype appeared many times. For a library built for alpha chains, this beta chain is a stray read; little rests on its size. The chain joins TRBV29-1 to TRBJ1-5; D unclear. CDR3 length equals 14 residues. Per germline, CDR1 SQVTM and CDR2 ANQGSEA. With 7 bases removed from V and 2 bases from J, the gap between germline ends came to 15 bases. The DNA for the CDR3 is TGCAGCGCCAAGGAGGGTTGGGGCAATCAGCCCCAGCATTTT. Amino acids: CSAKEGWGNQPQHF.

This clonotype was counted ten times or more. This beta chain slipped into a library made for alpha chains as a stray read, so its size is not meaningful. The chain employs TRBV7-3 and TRBJ1-5; D remains unclear. With 0 bases removed from V and 4 bases from J, the gap between germline ends came to 4 bases. Germline V gene sequence: CDR1 SGHTA, CDR2 FQGTGA. This CDR3 is 13 amino acids long. In nucleotides, the CDR3 is TGTGCCAGCAGCTTAACCGAAAATCAGCCCCAGCATTTT. Translated: CASSLTENQPQHF.

There are many counts of this clonotype. As an off-target read in a library built for alpha chains, this beta chain has a frequency of little significance. The V call is TRBV20-1, the J call TRBJ2-3; 9 positions agree with TRBD2. Trimming at V came to 4 bases and at J to 2 bases, leaving 4 bases not matched to a gene. This CDR3 spans 14 amino acids. The germline V gene encodes CDR1 DFQATT and CDR2 SNEGSKA (reference sequence). The DNA for the CDR3 is TGCAGTGCTAAAGGACTAGCGTACACAGATACGCAGTATTTT. Its translation is CSAKGLAYTDTQYF.

Many counts were recorded for this clonotype. This beta chain is an off-target read within a library intended for alpha chains, so its frequency means little. V gene TRBV5-1 combines with J gene TRBJ1-1; D perhaps matches TRBD1 (5 bases). CDR1 and CDR2 (germline): SGHRS, YFSETQ. The V gene lost 4 bases and the J gene lost 2 bases, with 15 bases spanning the gap. The CDR3 contains 15 residues. The DNA for the CDR3 is TGCGCCAGCAGCATGCAGGGAGGCGGCAACACTGAAGCTTTCTTT. Its translation: CASSMQGGGNTEAFF.

In its sample, this clonotype is medium-sized. The library was built for alpha chains, so this beta chain is an off-target read and its size means little. The V and J genes are TRBV6-4 and TRBJ2-6; 7 nucleotides align to TRBD2. The CDR3 length is 16 residues. The V gene end was trimmed by 2 bases and the J gene end by 0 bases; junction bases not matched to a gene: 1. Germline V gene lookup returns CDR1 MRHNA and CDR2 SNTAGT. CDR3 in amino acids: CASSDGTNSGANVLTF. CDR3 sequence (DNA): TGTGCCAGCAGTGACGGGACTAACTCTGGGGCCAACGTCCTGACTTTC.

This clonotype came up many times. In a library made to pick up alpha chains, this beta chain is a stray read with a size that means little. The genes are TRBV9 and TRBJ2-1; 12 nucleotides agree with TRBD2. From germline, CDR1 is SGDLS and CDR2 YYNGEE. The CDR3 is 16 amino acids. The V and J ends lost 7 bases and 5 bases, in that order; junction bases with no gene match: 10. CDR3 in amino acids: CASASGRALIDNEQFF. CDR3 DNA sequence: TGTGCCAGCGCTAGCGGGAGGGCCTTAATTGACAATGAGCAGTTCTTC.

Relative to its sample, this clonotype is medium-sized. For a library built for alpha chains, this beta chain is a stray read; little rests on its size. This rearrangement joins TRBV6-2 or TRBV6-3 to TRBJ2-5; perhaps TRBD2 as D (5 bases). The V end was cut by 6 bases, the J end by 5 bases, with 13 bases between. Germline V lookup: CDR1 MNHEY, CDR2 SVGEGT. The CDR3 loop spans 13 amino acids. The CDR3 here is CASREGFTETQYF. CDR3 nucleotides: TGTGCCAGCAGAGAGGGATTCACGGAGACCCAGTACTTC.

This clonotype appeared many times. A library prepared for alpha chains yielded this beta chain as an off-target read; its size is of little meaning. The V and J genes are TRBV29-1 and TRBJ1-1; D is uncertain. The V end lost 6 bases, the J end lost 8 bases, and 13 bases lay between the germline ends. The CDR3 consists of 11 residues. Germline V gene data show CDR1 as SQVTM and CDR2 as ANQGSEA. CDR3 sequence: CSVALGREAFF. Here the CDR3 DNA reads TGCAGCGTAGCGCTGGGAAGAGAAGCTTTCTTT. Looking up the rest from reference TRBV29-1 and TRBJ1-1 gives the full variable domain: SAVISQKPSRDICQRGTSLTIQCQVDSQVTMMFWYRQQPGQSLTLIATANQGSEATYESGFVIDKFPISRPNLTFSTLTVSNMSPEDSSIYLCSVALGREAFFGQGTRLTVV.

Relative to its sample, this clonotype is medium-sized (0.01 to 0.1%). This beta chain lies outside the target of a library built for alpha chains; its clone size means little. The V and J genes are TRBV7-8 and TRBJ2-1, with 10 bases identical to TRBD1. J was trimmed by 7 bases and V by 4 bases; bases with no gene match: 10. CDR3 size: 16 residues. CDR1 is SGHVS and CDR2 is FQNEAQ in the germline V gene. The chain's CDR3 is CASSSPGQGYMNEQFF. The CDR3 DNA is TGTGCCAGCAGCTCGCCGGGACAGGGGTATATGAATGAGCAGTTCTTC.

This clonotype has a count of ten or more. This beta chain was picked up by a library intended for alpha chains and is off target, so its count carries little meaning. The genes are TRBV27 and TRBJ2-5; 8 nucleotides align to TRBD2. The CDR3 is 14 amino acids. After removal of 6 bases from V and 4 bases from J, the junction contained 7 bases not matched to a gene. CDR1 and CDR2 (germline): MNHEY, SMNVEV (reference sequence). This chain's CDR3 is CASSWTGGGETQYF. Here the CDR3 DNA reads TGTGCCAGCAGCTGGACGGGGGGGGGAGAGACCCAGTACTTC.

Ten or more counts support this clonotype. Within a library made for alpha chains, this beta chain is off target, and its count is uninformative. The V gene is TRBV28, the J gene TRBJ1-6; no definite D call. The CDR3 is 13 residues long. Germline CDR1 is MDHEN and CDR2 is SYDVKM. Trimming stripped 2 bases from V and 13 bases from J, with 12 bases between. The CDR3 region is CASSLTGQTPLHF. CDR3 coding DNA: TGTGCCAGCAGTTTAACCGGGCAGACCCCCCTCCACTTT.

This clonotype counts as medium-sized (0.01 to 0.1%). This beta chain was picked up by a library intended for alpha chains and is off target, so its count carries little meaning. This sequence joins TRBV5-1 and TRBJ2-3; no clear D gene. CDR1 and CDR2 (germline): SGHRS, YFSETQ. With 0 bases removed from V and 8 bases from J, the gap between germline ends came to 7 bases. CDR3 length: 12 amino acids. DNA for the CDR3: TGCGCCAGCAGCTTGGACGTGCGTACGCAGTATTTT. It codes for CASSLDVRTQYF.

This clonotype was found many times. This beta chain is an unintended read in a library built for alpha chains; its size means little. V gene TRBV7-9 combines with J gene TRBJ2-1; TRBD2 matches 8 bases. Looked up from germline, CDR1 is SEHNR and CDR2 is FQNEAQ (reference sequence). V dropped 5 bases and J dropped 4; count of bases not matched to a gene: 7. This CDR3 comprises 15 residues. Here the CDR3 DNA reads TGTGCCAGCAGCCCGGTGCTAGCGGGTTACAATGAGCAGTTCTTC. It encodes CASSPVLAGYNEQFF.